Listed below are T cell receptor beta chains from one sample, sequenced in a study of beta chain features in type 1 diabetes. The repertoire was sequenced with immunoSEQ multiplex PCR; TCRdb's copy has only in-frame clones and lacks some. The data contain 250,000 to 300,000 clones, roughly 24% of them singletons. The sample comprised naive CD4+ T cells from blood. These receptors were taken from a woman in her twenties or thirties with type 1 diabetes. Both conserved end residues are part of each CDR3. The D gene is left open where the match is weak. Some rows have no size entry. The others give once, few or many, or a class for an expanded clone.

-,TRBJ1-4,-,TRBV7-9,CASSPGVSTNEKLFF,TGTGCCAGCAGCCCTGGAGTTTCAACTAATGAAAAACTGTTTTTT
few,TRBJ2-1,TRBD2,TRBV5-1,CASSLEGGSYNEQFF,TGCGCCAGCAGCTTGGAAGGCGGGAGCTACAATGAGCAGTTCTTC
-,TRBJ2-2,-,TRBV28,CASSPGQNTGELFF,TGTGCCAGCAGCCCTGGCCAGAACACCGGGGAGCTGTTTTTT
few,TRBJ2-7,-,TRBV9,CASSATGSYEQYF,TGTGCCAGCAGCGCTACAGGTTCCTACGAGCAGTACTTC
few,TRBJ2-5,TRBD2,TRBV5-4,CASRAGTSGRAGETQYF,TGTGCCAGCAGGGCCGGGACTAGCGGGAGGGCCGGAGAGACCCAGTACTTC
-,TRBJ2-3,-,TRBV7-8,CASRRGGPWIEDTQYF,TGTGCCAGCAGAAGGGGGGGACCCTGGATCGAAGATACGCAGTATTTT
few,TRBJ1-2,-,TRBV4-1,CASSQDPYRNGYTF,TGCGCCAGCAGCCAAGATCCGTACAGAAATGGCTACACCTTC
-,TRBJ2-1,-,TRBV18,CASSPRPGRSYNEQFF,TGTGCCAGCTCACCGCGGCCAGGGCGATCCTACAATGAGCAGTTCTTC
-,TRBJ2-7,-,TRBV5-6,CASSPSWRGYEQYF,TGTGCCAGCAGCCCTAGCTGGAGAGGGTACGAGCAGTACTTC
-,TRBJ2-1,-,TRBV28,CASSAAQGGITEQFF,TGTGCCAGCAGTGCCGCCCAGGGTGGTATTACTGAGCAGTTCTTC
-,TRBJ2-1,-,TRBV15,CATSSDFYNEQFF,TGTGCCACCAGCAGTGACTTCTACAATGAGCAGTTCTTC
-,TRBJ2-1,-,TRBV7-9,CASSLIVSEQFF,TGTGCCAGCAGCTTAATTGTGAGCGAGCAGTTCTTC
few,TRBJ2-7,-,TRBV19,CASSIGTTYGYEQYF,TGTGCCAGTAGTATAGGGACTACTTATGGATACGAGCAGTACTTC
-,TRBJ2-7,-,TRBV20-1,CSARDSEQYF,TGCAGTGCTAGAGATAGCGAGCAGTACTTC
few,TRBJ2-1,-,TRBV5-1,CASRWLPDTDEQFF,TGCGCCAGCAGATGGCTACCAGACACCGATGAGCAGTTCTTC
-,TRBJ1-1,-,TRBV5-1,CASSSNMNTEAFF,TGCGCCAGCAGCTCGAACATGAACACTGAAGCTTTCTTT
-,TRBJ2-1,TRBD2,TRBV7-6,CASSLGLAGNEQFF,TGTGCCAGCAGCTTAGGACTAGCAGGCAATGAGCAGTTCTTC
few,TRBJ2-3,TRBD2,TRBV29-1,CSVELLADQDQGQYF,TGCAGCGTCGAACTTCTAGCGGATCAAGATCAGGGGCAGTATTTT
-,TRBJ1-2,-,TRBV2,CASSETRTVYGYTF,TGTGCCAGCAGTGAAACCCGGACAGTCTATGGCTACACCTTC
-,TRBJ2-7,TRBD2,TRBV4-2,CASSPDRTSGSEQYF,TGTGCCAGCAGCCCCGATCGGACTAGCGGGAGCGAGCAGTACTTC
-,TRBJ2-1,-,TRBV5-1,CASSLVVAYHEQFF,TGCGCCAGCAGCTTGGTAGTAGCCTACCATGAGCAGTTCTTC
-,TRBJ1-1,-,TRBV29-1,CSVEDPGGDTEAFF,TGCAGCGTTGAAGATCCGGGGGGGGACACTGAAGCTTTCTTT
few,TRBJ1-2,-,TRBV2,CASSEPNYGYTF,TGTGCCAGCAGCGAACCCAATTATGGCTACACCTTC
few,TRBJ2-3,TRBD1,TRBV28,CASSLLGQGTDTQYF,TGTGCCAGCAGTTTACTAGGACAGGGCACAGATACGCAGTATTTT
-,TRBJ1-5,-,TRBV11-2,CASSFARYQPQHF,TGTGCCAGCAGCTTTGCGAGATATCAGCCCCAGCATTTT
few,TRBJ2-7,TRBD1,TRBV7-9,CASSLGRTGSEQYF,TGTGCCAGCAGCTTAGGCCGGACAGGGAGCGAGCAGTACTTC